Reported below is one T cell receptor (beta chain). This clonotype was picked up a small number of times. Its antigen has not been determined. Base qualities are not recorded, but no much larger clone differs from it by a single base. The sample originates from a study of vaccination and CD4 T cells after COVID-19 (dated by TCRdb to 2021 to 2024). At the level of the whole study: The convalescent cohort included six males and four females, with two Hispanic individuals, seven Caucasians, two Asians and one multiracial person. Each participant got two doses of either the Pfizer-BioNTech BNT162b2 vaccine (n=8) or the Moderna mRNA-1273 vaccine (n=2). Post-COVID blood samples were collected from convalescent patients a median of around 100 days after diagnosis, with a range of roughly 30 to 170 days. Post-vaccine blood samples were collected a median of about 69 days after the second vaccine dose, ranging from roughly 12 to 241 days. Culture stimuli were overlapping spike peptide pools from SARS-CoV-2 and from the common cold coronaviruses HCoV-NL63, HCoV-OC43 and HCoV-229E. As controls, cultures received a CEFX viral epitope pool (the positive control), an HIV-1 Nef peptide pool (the negative control), or no peptide at all. In under twelve COVID-19 convalescent patients and 4 infection-naive healthy vaccine recipients, researchers compared the spike-specific CD4+ TCR repertoire from before mRNA vaccination with the repertoire from after. At the TCR clonotype level, an earlier paper using these donors assessed memory CD4+ T cell crossreactivity between SARS-CoV-2 and common cold coronavirus spike proteins.

What the work shows at the level of the full study, not this receptor alone: Although the median number of SARS-CoV-2-reactive clonotypes went up from more than 20 after infection to around 40 after vaccination, the increase was not significant. In convalescent patients, nearly all vaccine-specific clones (304 of 307) were found to be mono-reactive for SARS-CoV-2 spike rather than cross-reactive with common cold coronaviruses. Only a relatively small number of convalescent patients were included in the study, and early timepoints following natural infection were not analyzed. In convalescent patients, a median roughly 87% of post-vaccine SARS-CoV-2-reactive clones were detected only after vaccination, suggesting vaccine-specific priming.

The germline ends are 17 bases apart after V is trimmed by 3 bases and J by 5 bases. The CDR3 spans 17 residues, from the cysteine through the phenylalanine. Here the CDR3 DNA is all that survives: 51 bases in frame from base 1. The CDR1 and CDR2 encoded by the germline V gene (reference sequence) are MNHEY and SMNVEV. Libraries were built with PCR. DNA from cultured CD4+ T cells underwent TCR sequencing with the Oncomine TCR Beta short-read assay at the Johns Hopkins FTIC core. Genomic DNA was extracted from the cultured CD4+ T cells with the QIAamp micro DNA kit. Oncomine TCR Beta libraries made from cultured CD4+ T cells were pooled using unique dual indexes and sequenced on an Illumina iSeq 100. On the authors' methods: Non-productive sequences were filtered out, and CDR3s that did not start with C, did not end with F or W, or were shorter than 7 amino acids were discarded. The MANAFEST web application was used to identify antigen-specific clonotypes by comparing peptide-stimulated wells against reference wells and other culture wells. For a clone to be called positive, the clone needed an FDR below 0.05, an odds ratio above 5, and a productive frequency above 0.1% in at least two of three replicate wells. Cross-reactive clonotypes were defined as significantly expanded in both SARS-CoV-2 spike wells and at least one common cold coronavirus spike condition. Similarity between CDR3 sequences was evaluated in R version 3.6.1 using Levenshtein distances (stringdist) and unrooted phylogenetic trees (ape). The public reads were run again by TCRdb, first through fastp at Q25 and then through MiXCR, and only productive beta chains were kept. Rows with a matching CDR3 protein are joined into one entry that keeps the most common DNA and genes. These V and J calls originate from TCRdb's pipeline instead of the authors' own analysis. The sample table contains 7,000 to 8,500 distinct CDR3 sequences; only one count was recorded for under 60% of them. Of the sample, around 12% falls within the top ten clones.

This specimen's treatment or condition label, per the study, means: roughly 10-day PBMC culture with coronavirus spike peptide pools or control peptides (ViraFEST assay). CD4+ T cells from unexposed donors were collected before the COVID-19 pandemic (2011-2018). The study used the ViraFEST assay, which expanded antigen-specific T cells with peptide pools and then identified expanded clonotypes by TCR sequencing. PBMCs were cultured at around 2 million per well in IMDM supplemented with approximately 5% human AB serum and 8.5 to 10 IU/ml IL-2, with approximately 9.5 ug/ml peptide pools added. Half of the culture medium was replaced with fresh IL-2-containing medium on days 3 and 7. CD4+ T cells were isolated after around ten days of culture through negative selection using the EasySep CD4+ T cell isolation kit. As cell numbers permitted, CD4+ T cells from unexposed donors were tested for reactivity to SARS-CoV-2 S and N and to four common cold coronavirus spike pools. Ficoll-Paque Plus gradient centrifugation was used to isolate PBMCs from whole blood, and the isolated PBMCs were then either used fresh or cryopreserved at -140C. Triplicate wells were generally used for each culture condition. Leukapheresis product for the unexposed donors was purchased commercially.

The clonotype was recovered from a human donor in good health. Sequences were obtained from CD4+ T cells from blood, cultured in vitro. The V gene is TRBV27 and the J gene is TRBJ1-6, with TRBD1 tentatively as D gene (5 bases match). The DNA sequence is as follows: TGTGCCAGCAGTTTGGGACCCGGGGCGATCGATAATTCACCCCTCCACTTT. Translation gives CASSLGPGAIDNSPLHF.